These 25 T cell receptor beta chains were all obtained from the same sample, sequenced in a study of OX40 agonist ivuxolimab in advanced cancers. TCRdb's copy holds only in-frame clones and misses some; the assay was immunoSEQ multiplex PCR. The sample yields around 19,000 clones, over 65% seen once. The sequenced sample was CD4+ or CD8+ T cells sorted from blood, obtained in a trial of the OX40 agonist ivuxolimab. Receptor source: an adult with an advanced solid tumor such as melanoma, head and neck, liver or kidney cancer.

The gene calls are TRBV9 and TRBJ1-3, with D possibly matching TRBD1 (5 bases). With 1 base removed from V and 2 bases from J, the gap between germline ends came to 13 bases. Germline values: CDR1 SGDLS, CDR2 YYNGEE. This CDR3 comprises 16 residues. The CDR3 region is CASSVQGGSTGNTIYF. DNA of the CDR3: TGTGCCAGCAGCGTACAGGGAGGATCCACTGGAAACACCATATATTTT.

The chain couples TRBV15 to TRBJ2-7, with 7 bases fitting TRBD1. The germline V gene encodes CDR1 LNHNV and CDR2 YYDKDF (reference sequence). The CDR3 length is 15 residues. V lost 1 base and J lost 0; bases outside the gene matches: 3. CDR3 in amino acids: CATSRGGGASYEQYF. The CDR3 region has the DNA TGTGCCACCAGCAGAGGAGGGGGCGCCTCCTACGAGCAGTACTTC.

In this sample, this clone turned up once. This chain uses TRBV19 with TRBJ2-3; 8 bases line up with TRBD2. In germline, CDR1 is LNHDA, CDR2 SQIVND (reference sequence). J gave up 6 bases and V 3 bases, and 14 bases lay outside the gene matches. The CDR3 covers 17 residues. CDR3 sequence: CASSILAGGFAEDTQYF. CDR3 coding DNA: TGTGCCAGTAGTATTCTAGCGGGTGGCTTTGCCGAGGATACGCAGTATTTT.

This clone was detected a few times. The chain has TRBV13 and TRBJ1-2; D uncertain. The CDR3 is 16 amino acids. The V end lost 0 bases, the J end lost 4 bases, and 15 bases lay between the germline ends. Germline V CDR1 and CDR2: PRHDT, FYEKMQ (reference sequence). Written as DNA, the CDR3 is TGTGCCAGCAGCTTAGGCAGAGCTAGGGCTGGCTATGGCTACACCTTC. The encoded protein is CASSLGRARAGYGYTF.

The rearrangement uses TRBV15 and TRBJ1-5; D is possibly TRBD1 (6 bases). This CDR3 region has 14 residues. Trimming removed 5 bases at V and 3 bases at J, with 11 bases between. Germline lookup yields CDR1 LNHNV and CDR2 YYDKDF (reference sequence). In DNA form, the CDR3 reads TGTGCCACCAGCGAACAGGGCTACAATCAGCCCCAGCATTTT. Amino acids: CATSEQGYNQPQHF.

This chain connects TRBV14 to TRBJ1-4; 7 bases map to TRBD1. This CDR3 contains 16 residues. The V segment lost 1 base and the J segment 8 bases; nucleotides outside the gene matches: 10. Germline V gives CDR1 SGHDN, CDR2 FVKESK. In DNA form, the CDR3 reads TGTGCCAGCAGCCAAGGAGTGGCAGGGACAGAGGAAAAACTGTTTTTT. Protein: CASSQGVAGTEEKLFF.

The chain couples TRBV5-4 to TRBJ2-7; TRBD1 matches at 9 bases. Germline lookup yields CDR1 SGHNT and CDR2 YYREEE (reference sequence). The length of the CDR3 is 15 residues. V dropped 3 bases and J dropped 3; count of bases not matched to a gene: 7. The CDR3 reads CASSYTGTGNYEQYF. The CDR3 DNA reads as TGTGCCAGCAGCTATACCGGGACAGGGAACTACGAGCAGTACTTC.

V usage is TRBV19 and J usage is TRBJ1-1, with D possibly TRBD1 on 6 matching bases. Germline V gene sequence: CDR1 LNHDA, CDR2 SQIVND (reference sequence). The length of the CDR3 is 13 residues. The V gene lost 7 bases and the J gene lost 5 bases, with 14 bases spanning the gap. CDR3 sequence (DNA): TGTGCCAGTAACCAGGGGATGGGTACTGAAGCTTTCTTT. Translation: CASNQGMGTEAFF.

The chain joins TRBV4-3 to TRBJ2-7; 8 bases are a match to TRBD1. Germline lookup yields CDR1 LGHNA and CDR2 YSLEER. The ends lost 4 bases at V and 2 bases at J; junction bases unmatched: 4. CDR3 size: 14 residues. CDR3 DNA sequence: TGCGCCAGCAGCCTCACGACAGGGGCCTACGAGCAGTACTTC. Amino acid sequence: CASSLTTGAYEQYF.

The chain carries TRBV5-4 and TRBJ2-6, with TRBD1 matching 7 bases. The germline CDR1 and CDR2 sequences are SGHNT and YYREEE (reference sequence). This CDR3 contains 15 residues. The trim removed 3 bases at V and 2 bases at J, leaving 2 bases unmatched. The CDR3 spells CASSSDRTGANVLTF. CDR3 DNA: TGTGCCAGCAGCTCGGACAGGACTGGGGCCAACGTCCTGACTTTC.

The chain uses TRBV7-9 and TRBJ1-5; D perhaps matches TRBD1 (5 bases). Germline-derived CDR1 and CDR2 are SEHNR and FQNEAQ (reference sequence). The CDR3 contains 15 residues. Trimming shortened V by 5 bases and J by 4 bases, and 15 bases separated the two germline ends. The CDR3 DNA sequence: TGTGCCAGCAGCCTGGCGGGACTGGAGAATCAGCCCCAGCATTTT. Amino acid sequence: CASSLAGLENQPQHF.

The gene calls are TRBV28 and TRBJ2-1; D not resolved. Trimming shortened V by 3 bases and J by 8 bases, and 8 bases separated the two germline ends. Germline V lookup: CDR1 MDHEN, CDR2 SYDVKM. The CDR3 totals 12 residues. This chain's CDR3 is CASSFRTDEQFF. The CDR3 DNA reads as TGTGCCAGCAGTTTCCGGACCGATGAGCAGTTCTTC.

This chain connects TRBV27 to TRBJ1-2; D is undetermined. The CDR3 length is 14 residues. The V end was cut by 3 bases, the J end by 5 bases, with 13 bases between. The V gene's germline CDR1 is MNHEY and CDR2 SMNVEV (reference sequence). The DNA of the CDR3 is TGTGCCAGCAGTTTCAGGATAGGGTCATATGGCTACACCTTC. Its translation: CASSFRIGSYGYTF.

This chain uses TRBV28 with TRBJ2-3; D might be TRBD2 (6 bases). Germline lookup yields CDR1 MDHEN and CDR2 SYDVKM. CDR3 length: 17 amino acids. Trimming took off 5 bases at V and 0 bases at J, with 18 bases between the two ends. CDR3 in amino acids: CASSPLPGSGSTDTQYF. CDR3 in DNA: TGTGCCAGCAGTCCCCTGCCCGGGAGTGGAAGCACAGATACGCAGTATTTT.

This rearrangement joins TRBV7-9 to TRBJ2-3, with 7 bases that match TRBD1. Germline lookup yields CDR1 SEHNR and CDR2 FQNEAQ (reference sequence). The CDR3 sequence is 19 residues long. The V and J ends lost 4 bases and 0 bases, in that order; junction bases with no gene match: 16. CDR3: CASSSDLYRGTSSTDTQYF. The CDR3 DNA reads TGTGCCAGCAGCTCCGATCTATACAGGGGCACCTCTAGCACAGATACGCAGTATTTT.

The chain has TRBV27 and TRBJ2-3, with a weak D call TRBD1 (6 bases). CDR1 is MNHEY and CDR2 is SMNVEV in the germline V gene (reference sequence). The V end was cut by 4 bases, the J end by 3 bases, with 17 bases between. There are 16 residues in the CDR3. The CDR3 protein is CASSSPQGISTDTQYF. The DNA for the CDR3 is TGTGCCAGCAGTTCCCCGCAGGGGATTAGTACAGATACGCAGTATTTT.

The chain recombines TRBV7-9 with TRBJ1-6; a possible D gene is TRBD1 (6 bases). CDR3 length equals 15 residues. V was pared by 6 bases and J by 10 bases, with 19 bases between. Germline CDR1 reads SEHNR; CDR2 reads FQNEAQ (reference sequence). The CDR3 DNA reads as TGTGCCAGCAGTTCCGAAACAGGGACGCGGTCACCCCTCCACTTT. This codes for CASSSETGTRSPLHF.

The CDR3 DNA follows: TGTGCCAGCAGGACACAAGCGGGAGGGTACAATGAGCAGTTCTTC. This gives the protein CASRTQAGGYNEQFF. The V gene is TRBV5-4, the J gene TRBJ2-1, with 10 bases aligning to TRBD2. This CDR3 is 15 amino acids long. The germline gives CDR1 SGHNT, CDR2 YYREEE (reference sequence). J gave up 4 bases and V 5 bases, and 6 bases lay outside the gene matches.

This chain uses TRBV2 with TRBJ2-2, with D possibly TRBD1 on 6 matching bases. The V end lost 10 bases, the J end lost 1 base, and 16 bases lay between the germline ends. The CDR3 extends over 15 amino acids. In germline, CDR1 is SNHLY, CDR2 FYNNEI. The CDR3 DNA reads TGTGCCACCGAGGACAGCGACGAGAACACCGGGGAGCTGTTTTTT. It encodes CATEDSDENTGELFF.

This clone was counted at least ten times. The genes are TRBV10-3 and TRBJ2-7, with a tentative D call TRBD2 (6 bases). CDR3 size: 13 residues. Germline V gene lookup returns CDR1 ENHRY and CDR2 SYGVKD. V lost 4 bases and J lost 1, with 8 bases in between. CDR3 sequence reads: CAISGDSSYEQYF. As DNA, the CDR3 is TGTGCCATCAGTGGGGACTCTTCCTACGAGCAGTACTTC.

CDR3 sequence (DNA): TGCAGCGTTGGGGACAGGAGCTCTGGAAACACCATATATTTT. Amino acid sequence: CSVGDRSSGNTIYF. This chain connects TRBV29-1 to TRBJ1-3, with TRBD1 matching over 8 bases. The CDR3 runs to 14 residues. Looked up from germline, CDR1 is SQVTM and CDR2 is ANQGSEA. V shed 4 bases, J shed 0 bases, and the junction held 2 bases outside the gene matches.

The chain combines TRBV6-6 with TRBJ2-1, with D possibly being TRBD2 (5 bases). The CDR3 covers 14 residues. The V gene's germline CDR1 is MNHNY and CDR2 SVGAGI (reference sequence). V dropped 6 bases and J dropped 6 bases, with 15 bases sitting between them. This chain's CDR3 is CASSVGYGINEQFF. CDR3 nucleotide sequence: TGTGCCAGCAGCGTGGGATACGGGATCAATGAGCAGTTCTTC.

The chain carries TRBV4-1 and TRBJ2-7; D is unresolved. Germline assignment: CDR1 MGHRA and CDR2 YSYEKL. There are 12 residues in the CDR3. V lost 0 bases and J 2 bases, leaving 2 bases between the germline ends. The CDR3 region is CASSQETYEQYF. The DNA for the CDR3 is TGCGCCAGCAGCCAAGAGACCTACGAGCAGTACTTC.

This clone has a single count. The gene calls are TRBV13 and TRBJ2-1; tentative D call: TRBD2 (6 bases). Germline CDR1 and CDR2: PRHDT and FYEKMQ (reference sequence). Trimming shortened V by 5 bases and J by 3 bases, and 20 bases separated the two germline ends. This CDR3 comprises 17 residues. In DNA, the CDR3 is TGTGCCAGCAGCAACCGGCAAGGAAGACTAGACTACAATGAGCAGTTCTTC. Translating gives CASSNRQGRLDYNEQFF.

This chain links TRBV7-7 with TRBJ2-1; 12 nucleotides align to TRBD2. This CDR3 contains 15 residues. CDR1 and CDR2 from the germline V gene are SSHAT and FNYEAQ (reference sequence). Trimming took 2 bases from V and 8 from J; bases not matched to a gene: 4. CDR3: CASSLLAGGWDEQFF. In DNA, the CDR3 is TGTGCCAGCAGCTTACTAGCGGGAGGGTGGGATGAGCAGTTCTTC.